The TCR beta chain under discussion was sequenced for a study of blood T cell repertoires in COVID-19. Overall study context: Samples of COVID-19 (acute and convalescent) were obtained from the United States, Italy and Spain. T cells, B-cell-depleted T cells, or PBMCs provided the cDNA or gDNA that served as material.

Authors' data handling: Counts of nucleated cells, estimated from reference gene primer amplification, were obtained. Assay used: immunoSEQ multiplex PCR; TCRdb lists only in-frame clones, some missing. For V, J and clone size, that table is used; D and trimming come from the DNA. Among some 150,000 clones listed, over 65% were seen once. The CDR3 is 17 residues long. Trimming stripped 0 bases from V and 2 bases from J, with 14 bases between. CDR1 is SGDLS, CDR2 YYNGEE, per germline. The sequence was collected from a human donor in a cohort sampled during active COVID-19. Input material: peripheral blood. The chain has TRBV9 and TRBJ2-2; TRBD2 might be the D (6 bases). The CDR3 region is CASSVDGSGGNTGELFF. CDR3 sequence (DNA): TGTGCCAGCAGCGTAGATGGCTCCGGGGGTAACACCGGGGAGCTGTTTTTT.